This T cell receptor (beta chain) was documented in a study of cytomegalovirus exposure and HLA in healthy donors. Looked up from germline, CDR1 is MDHEN and CDR2 is SYDVKM. Germline trimming cut 6 bases from V and 0 bases from J; bases unmatched to any gene: 8. CDR3 size: 16 residues. Whole-study results and caveats: Diagnosis of cytomegalovirus status made by the classifier reportedly showed high specificity and sensitivity. The study designated 164 TCR beta chains cytomegalovirus-associated. Apart from CMV serostatus, no immune exposure information was available.

A word on this clone: Antigen unknown.

A multiplex PCR was run with 60 Vbeta primers and 13 Jbeta primers. TCRdb's copy holds only in-frame clones and misses some; the assay was immunoSEQ multiplex PCR. Of 150,000 to 200,000 clones in the sample, roughly 80% were seen once. Unrecorded immune exposures were likely, despite nominal health at sampling. The sequencing input was PBMCs. The rearrangement links TRBV28 to TRBJ1-3, with 7 nucleotides matching TRBD1. The TCR comes from a male donor in good health and CMV-seronegative. CDR3 amino acids: CASRVEQGYSGNTIYF. CDR3 DNA sequence: TGTGCCAGCAGGGTTGAACAGGGGTACTCTGGAAACACCATATATTTT.